The source of this TCR beta chain is a study of naive and memory T cell subsets. This CDR3 region has 13 residues. With V trimmed by 4 bases and J by 6 bases, 4 bases remained unmatched. Germline V lookup: CDR1 SGHDT, CDR2 YYEEEE. Amplification of ligated cDNA took four PCR rounds with SP2 and nested alpha and beta constant primers. For blood and skin samples, reverse transcription used TCR alpha and beta constant primers. MiXCR, applied by TCRdb to the 5' RACE reads, yields one record per CDR3 protein. Among 25,000 to 35,000 distinct CDR3 sequences listed, 16% were seen once. An oligonucleotide containing a UMI was ligated to the 3' end of TCR cDNA. This clonotype was counted ten times or more.

This chain connects TRBV5-6 to TRBJ2-7; 10 nucleotides match TRBD2. This receptor was identified in a female donor in good health. CDR3 loop: CASSRTSGSEQYF. The CDR3 DNA sequence: TGTGCCAGCAGCAGGACTAGCGGAAGCGAGCAGTACTTC.